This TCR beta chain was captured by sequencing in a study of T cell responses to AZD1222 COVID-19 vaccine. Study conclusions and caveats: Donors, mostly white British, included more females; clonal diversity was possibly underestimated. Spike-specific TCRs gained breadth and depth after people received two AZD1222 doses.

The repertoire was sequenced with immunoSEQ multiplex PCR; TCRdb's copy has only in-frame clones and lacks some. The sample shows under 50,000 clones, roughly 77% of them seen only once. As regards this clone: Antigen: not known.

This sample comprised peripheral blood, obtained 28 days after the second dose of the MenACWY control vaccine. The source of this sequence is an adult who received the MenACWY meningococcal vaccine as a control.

This CDR3 reads CASSEESPQRGNTIYF. The CDR3 DNA follows: TGTGCCAGCAGTGAAGAGTCTCCCCAAAGGGGAAACACCATATATTTT. The chain recombines TRBV2 with TRBJ1-3; no clear D gene. V was clipped by 1 base and J by 4 bases, with 14 bases between them. Germline V gene data show CDR1 as SNHLY and CDR2 as FYNNEI. The CDR3 loop spans 16 amino acids. Based on the CDR3 plus reference TRBV2 and TRBJ1-3, the full variable domain is EPEVTQTPSHQVTQMGQEVILRCVPISNHLYFYWYRQILGQKVEFLVSFYNNEISEKSEIFDDQFSVERPDGSNFTLKIRSTKLEDSAMYFCASSEESPQRGNTIYFGEGSWLTVV.